A single sample gave rise to the 29 T cell receptor beta chains below, sequenced in a study of beta chain features in type 1 diabetes. General study findings and limits: Within each of all four CD4+ subsets, Type 1 diabetes patients had TCRB CDR3s that were moderately but significantly shorter.

Their antigens are not known. Every bit of the isolated RNA underwent reverse transcription, so sequencing read expressed TCRB transcripts. Here immunoSEQ multiplex PCR was the method, and the copy in TCRdb shows in-frame clones only, minus some. The repertoire holds hundreds of thousands of clones, with about 14% as singletons. Sequenced sample: naive CD4+ T cells from blood. The receptors shown here come from a young man with type 1 diabetes.

The V call is TRBV27, the J call TRBJ2-4; 8 bases align to TRBD2. Germline V gene data show CDR1 as MNHEY and CDR2 as SMNVEV (reference sequence). Losses at the gene ends were 7 bases for V and 2 bases for J; bases not matched to a gene: 10. This CDR3 region has 16 residues. CDR3 in amino acids: CASNYVGGVPKNIQYF. CDR3 bases: TGTGCCAGCAACTACGTCGGGGGGGTACCCAAAAACATTCAGTACTTC.

Remarks on this clone: Distinct nucleotide sequences in the sample also encode this CDR3. This chain uses TRBV7-9 with TRBJ2-3; no clear D. Trimming left V 4 bases short and J 3 bases short, with 8 bases between. CDR3 length: 13 amino acids. Germline V CDR1 and CDR2: SEHNR, FQNEAQ (reference sequence). The CDR3 is CASSSGGTDTQYF. The CDR3 bases are TGTGCCAGCAGCTCGGGCGGTACAGATACGCAGTATTTT.

The chain couples TRBV28 to TRBJ2-1; 7 bases map to TRBD2. Germline loops: CDR1 MDHEN, CDR2 SYDVKM. The CDR3 is 17 amino acids. V lost 6 bases, J lost 3 bases, and 14 bases stayed unmatched. The CDR3 spells CASSNGGGLADYNEQFF. The DNA of the CDR3 is TGTGCCAGCAGCAATGGTGGTGGGCTAGCGGACTACAATGAGCAGTTCTTC.

The chain uses TRBV29-1 and TRBJ2-7; 10 positions agree with TRBD1. CDR3 length equals 13 residues. CDR1 and CDR2 (germline): SQVTM, ANQGSEA. J lost 1 base, V lost 6 bases, and 3 bases had no gene match. The CDR3 loop reads CSVRDRGSYEQYF. In nucleotides, the CDR3 is TGCAGCGTCCGGGACAGGGGTTCCTACGAGCAGTACTTC.

This clone showed up just a few times. The chain carries TRBV18 and TRBJ1-4; D gene unclear. The germline CDR1 and CDR2 sequences are KGHSH and LQKENI. The germline V and J ends were trimmed by 2 bases and 7 bases, with 17 bases remaining between them. The CDR3 has 16 residues. This chain's CDR3 is CASSPFVGRLGEKLFF. In DNA, the CDR3 is TGTGCCAGCTCACCATTCGTCGGCAGATTAGGTGAAAAACTGTTTTTT.

This clone was recorded a few times. CDR3 protein: CAWSMRATPNTQYF. For the CDR3, the DNA is TGTGCCTGGAGTATGCGGGCCACTCCAAATACGCAGTATTTT. V is TRBV30 and J is TRBJ2-3, with a tentative D call TRBD2 (5 bases). With 2 bases removed from V and 7 bases from J, the gap between germline ends came to 16 bases. The CDR3 runs 14 residues. CDR1 is GTSNPN and CDR2 is SVGIG in the germline V gene (reference sequence).

The rearrangement joins TRBV4-3 to TRBJ2-3, with 9 bases that match TRBD2. V dropped 4 bases and J dropped 1; count of bases not matched to a gene: 6. CDR1 LGHNA and CDR2 YSLEER come from the germline V gene. The CDR3 covers 16 residues. CDR3 coding DNA: TGCGCCAGCAGCCGTGACGCTAGCGGGGGCACAGATACGCAGTATTTT. Translating gives CASSRDASGGTDTQYF.

This clone was counted only a few times. The rearrangement joins TRBV5-1 to TRBJ2-7; D may be TRBD1 (6 bases). Trimming stripped 2 bases from V and 4 bases from J, with 10 bases between. Looked up from germline, CDR1 is SGHRS and CDR2 is YFSETQ. There are 13 residues in the CDR3. Here the CDR3 DNA reads TGCGCCAGCAGCTTCACAGGGTGGTACGAGCAGTACTTC. Translation: CASSFTGWYEQYF.

The CDR3 spells CSARGGRELFF. The DNA of the CDR3 is TGCAGTGCGAGGGGGGGACGGGAGCTGTTTTTT. The V call is TRBV20-1, the J call TRBJ2-2; D perhaps matches TRBD2 (7 bases). Germline-derived CDR1 and CDR2 are DFQATT and SNEGSKA (reference sequence). The CDR3 runs 11 residues. The V end lost 6 bases, the J end lost 9 bases, and 11 bases lay between the germline ends.

This clone was recorded a few times. The chain uses TRBV4-2 and TRBJ2-6; D is uncertain. V lost 1 base, J lost 0 bases, and 4 bases lay in between. Germline V gene sequence: CDR1 LGHNA, CDR2 YNFKEQ. The CDR3 consists of 15 residues. The CDR3 DNA reads TGTGCCAGCAGCCAAGGCGGCTCTGGGGCCAACGTCCTGACTTTC. Encoded protein: CASSQGGSGANVLTF.

This clone was seen a handful of times. The chain couples TRBV11-2 to TRBJ2-7, with D possibly being TRBD1 (6 bases). CDR1 is SGHAT and CDR2 is FQNNGV in the germline V gene. V lost 5 bases, J lost 0 bases, and 11 bases lay in between. This CDR3 is built from 14 residues. The CDR3 region has the DNA TGTGCCAGCAGCACCCAGGGGAACTCCTACGAGCAGTACTTC. As protein: CASSTQGNSYEQYF.

The gene calls are TRBV9 and TRBJ2-6; D call uncertain. This CDR3 has 13 residues. V gave up 4 bases and J gave up 5 bases, with 7 bases separating them. Germline CDR1 reads SGDLS; CDR2 reads YYNGEE. As DNA, the CDR3 is TGTGCCAGCAGCCCCGGGTGGGCCAACGTCCTGACTTTC. Translation gives CASSPGWANVLTF.

This clone has a handful of counts. The chain joins TRBV6-5 to TRBJ2-5; 7 positions match TRBD2. This CDR3 region has 15 residues. V shed 5 bases and J 5 bases; nucleotides not matched to a gene: 11. CDR1 MNHEY and CDR2 SVGAGI come from the germline V gene. DNA of the CDR3: TGTGCCAGCAGTCACCCAGCCGGGGGGAGGGAGACCCAGTACTTC. As protein: CASSHPAGGRETQYF.

This chain uses TRBV4-1 with TRBJ1-4, with D uncertain. CDR1 is MGHRA and CDR2 is YSYEKL in the germline V gene. This CDR3 contains 12 residues. Trimming left V 3 bases short and J 10 bases short, with 9 bases between. In DNA, the CDR3 is TGCGCCAGCAGCCAGGACGGACGAAAACTGTTTTTT. It translates to CASSQDGRKLFF.

V usage is TRBV28 and J usage is TRBJ2-7, with TRBD1 identical over 9 bases. The trim removed 6 bases at V and 3 bases at J, leaving 3 bases unmatched. The CDR3 spans 13 residues. Germline V gene lookup returns CDR1 MDHEN and CDR2 SYDVKM. CDR3 sequence reads: CASRRDRVYEQYF. Here the CDR3 DNA reads TGTGCCAGCAGGAGGGACAGGGTCTACGAGCAGTACTTC.

The chain has TRBV28 and TRBJ1-4; 8 nucleotides agree with TRBD1. The CDR3 has 15 residues. Germline V lookup: CDR1 MDHEN, CDR2 SYDVKM. The V gene end was trimmed by 5 bases and the J gene end by 10 bases; junction bases not matched to a gene: 12. The CDR3 spells CASSTMDREEGKLFF. CDR3 nucleotides: TGTGCCAGCAGTACAATGGACAGGGAGGAGGGAAAACTGTTTTTT. The full variable domain, in which reference TRBV28 and TRBJ1-4 provide the parts outside the CDR3, is DVKVTQSSRYLVKRTGEKVFLECVQDMDHENMFWYRQDPGLGLRLIYFSYDVKMKEKGDIPEGYSVSREKKERFSLILESASTNQTSMYLCASSTMDREEGKLFFGSGTQLSVL.

The chain is built from TRBV5-1 and TRBJ2-5; possible D gene TRBD2, 5 bases. Germline-derived CDR1 and CDR2 are SGHRS and YFSETQ. V was pared by 4 bases and J by 3 bases, with 16 bases between. The CDR3 contains 15 residues. CDR3 sequence reads: CASSPRGHGEETQYF. CDR3 nucleotide sequence: TGCGCCAGCAGCCCCCGAGGGCACGGGGAAGAGACCCAGTACTTC.

This clone has only a few counts. V is TRBV19 and J is TRBJ1-1; possible D gene TRBD1, 5 bases. The CDR3 has 15 residues. Germline CDR1 LNHDA, CDR2 SQIVND (reference sequence). V lost 3 bases, J lost 0 bases, and 11 bases lay in between. CDR3 sequence reads: CASSIQGVLNTEAFF. The CDR3, as DNA: TGTGCCAGTAGTATTCAAGGGGTCTTGAACACTGAAGCTTTCTTT.

V is TRBV28 and J is TRBJ2-3; TRBD2 might be the D (7 bases). The CDR3 has 16 amino acids. Germline V gene sequence: CDR1 MDHEN, CDR2 SYDVKM. V was trimmed by 8 bases and J by 5 bases, leaving 23 bases between them. CDR3 DNA sequence: TGTGCCAGCCGCGACGGGGGGCCCGTCTCTGTAGATACGCAGTATTTT. Its translation is CASRDGGPVSVDTQYF. Complete variable domain (other parts from reference TRBV28 and TRBJ2-3): DVKVTQSSRYLVKRTGEKVFLECVQDMDHENMFWYRQDPGLGLRLIYFSYDVKMKEKGDIPEGYSVSREKKERFSLILESASTNQTSMYLCASRDGGPVSVDTQYFGPGTRLTVL.

The V call is TRBV7-6, the J call TRBJ1-2; tentative D call: TRBD1 (5 bases). Germline loops: CDR1 SGHVS, CDR2 FNYEAQ. This CDR3 has 14 amino acids. The V gene lost 1 base and the J gene lost 2 bases, with 8 bases spanning the gap. In DNA, the CDR3 is TGTGCCAGCAGCTTAGAAACAGGAAACTATGGCTACACCTTC. Residues: CASSLETGNYGYTF.

This clone came up a few times. The chain couples TRBV29-1 to TRBJ2-1, with 9 bases identical to TRBD2. The J segment lost 0 bases and the V segment lost 5 bases, leaving 11 bases of the junction unmatched. The CDR3 consists of 17 residues. Germline CDR1 SQVTM, CDR2 ANQGSEA. This chain's CDR3 is CSVCPLSGGSSYNEQFF. In DNA form, the CDR3 reads TGCAGCGTTTGCCCACTAAGCGGGGGGAGCTCCTACAATGAGCAGTTCTTC.

This clone was observed a few times. This sequence joins TRBV29-1 and TRBJ1-5, with a tentative D call TRBD1 (5 bases). This CDR3 has 15 amino acids. V was trimmed by 6 bases and J by 6 bases, leaving 21 bases between them. CDR1 is SQVTM, CDR2 ANQGSEA, per germline. The CDR3 loop reads CSVQIGGIGSQPQHF. DNA of the CDR3: TGCAGCGTCCAGATTGGGGGGATCGGGAGTCAGCCCCAGCATTTT.

This clone was seen only a few times. The rearrangement joins TRBV4-1 to TRBJ2-2; unclear D gene. The V and J ends lost 2 bases and 8 bases respectively, with 6 bases between them. CDR3 length equals 12 residues. Per the germline V gene, CDR1 is MGHRA and CDR2 is YSYEKL. The CDR3 here is CASSQNRGELFF. The CDR3 DNA reads as TGCGCCAGCAGCCAAAACCGAGGGGAGCTGTTTTTT.

This clone appeared a few times. The V gene is TRBV6-1, the J gene TRBJ2-7, with 9 bases identical to TRBD1. Germline CDR1 reads MNHNS; CDR2 reads SASEGT. This CDR3 comprises 15 residues. V gave up 6 bases and J gave up 4 bases; unmatched junction bases: 10. The CDR3 DNA reads TGTGCCAGCAGGAATCCGGGACAGGGTTATTACGAGCAGTACTTC. It codes for CASRNPGQGYYEQYF.

The V and J genes are TRBV4-2 and TRBJ2-1; 8 nucleotides agree with TRBD1. V dropped 1 base and J dropped 2; count of bases not matched to a gene: 4. This CDR3 has 16 residues. In germline, CDR1 is LGHNA, CDR2 YNFKEQ. The CDR3, as DNA: TGTGCCAGCAGCCAAGCCACAGGGGGTGCCTACAATGAGCAGTTCTTC. Its translation: CASSQATGGAYNEQFF.

The chain uses TRBV29-1 and TRBJ2-7; D might be TRBD1 (5 bases). Germline loops: CDR1 SQVTM, CDR2 ANQGSEA. The CDR3 consists of 13 residues. Trimming pared 2 bases from V and 2 bases from J, leaving 10 bases between. The CDR3 region has the DNA TGCAGCGTTGAATCAGGGTTCCCCTACGAGCAGTACTTC. It is translated as CSVESGFPYEQYF.

J is TRBJ1-5 and V is TRBV30, with 7 bases fitting TRBD1. J lost 4 bases, V lost 3 bases, and 9 bases had no gene match. This CDR3 region has 15 residues. Germline V CDR1 and CDR2: GTSNPN, SVGIG (reference sequence). The CDR3: CAWSDNSGGNQPQHF. DNA of the CDR3: TGTGCCTGGAGCGATAACTCAGGGGGTAATCAGCCCCAGCATTTT.

This clone turned up a few times. The V gene is TRBV25-1, the J gene TRBJ2-2; D remains unclear. The CDR3 sequence is 16 residues long. Trimming shortened V by 6 bases and J by 0 bases, and 14 bases separated the two germline ends. CDR1 and CDR2 from the germline V gene are MGHDK and SYGVNS. CDR3 protein: CASRGRRGPNTGELFF. The CDR3 DNA follows: TGTGCCAGCAGGGGTCGGCGAGGACCGAACACCGGGGAGCTGTTTTTT.

In this sample, this clone turned up a few times. V usage is TRBV6-5 and J usage is TRBJ2-3; 9 bases match TRBD2. This CDR3 contains 16 residues. From germline, CDR1 is MNHEY and CDR2 SVGAGI. The V gene end was trimmed by 0 bases and the J gene end by 5 bases; junction bases not matched to a gene: 6. The CDR3, as DNA: TGTGCCAGCAGTTACTCTGGCGGGGGGGCCGGAGATACGCAGTATTTT. Residues: CASSYSGGGAGDTQYF.